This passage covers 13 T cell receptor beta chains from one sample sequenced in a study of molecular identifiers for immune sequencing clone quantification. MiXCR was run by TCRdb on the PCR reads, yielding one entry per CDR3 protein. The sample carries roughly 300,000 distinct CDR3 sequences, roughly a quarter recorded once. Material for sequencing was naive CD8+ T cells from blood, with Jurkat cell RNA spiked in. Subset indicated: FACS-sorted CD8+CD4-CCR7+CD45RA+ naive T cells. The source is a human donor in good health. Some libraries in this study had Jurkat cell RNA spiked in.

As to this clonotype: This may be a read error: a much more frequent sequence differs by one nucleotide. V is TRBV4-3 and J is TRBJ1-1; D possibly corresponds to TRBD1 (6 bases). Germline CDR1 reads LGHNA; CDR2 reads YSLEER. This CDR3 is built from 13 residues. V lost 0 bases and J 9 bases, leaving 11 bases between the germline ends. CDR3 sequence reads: CASSQETGQKAFF. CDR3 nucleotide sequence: TGCGCCAGCAGCCAAGAGACCGGACAGAAAGCTTTCTTT.

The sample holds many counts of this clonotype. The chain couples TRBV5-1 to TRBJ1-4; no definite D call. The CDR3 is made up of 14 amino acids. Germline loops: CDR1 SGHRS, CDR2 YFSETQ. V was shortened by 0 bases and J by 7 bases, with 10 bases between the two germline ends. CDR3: CASSLGPSGEKLFF. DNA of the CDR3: TGCGCCAGCAGCTTGGGGCCCAGTGGTGAAAAACTGTTTTTT.

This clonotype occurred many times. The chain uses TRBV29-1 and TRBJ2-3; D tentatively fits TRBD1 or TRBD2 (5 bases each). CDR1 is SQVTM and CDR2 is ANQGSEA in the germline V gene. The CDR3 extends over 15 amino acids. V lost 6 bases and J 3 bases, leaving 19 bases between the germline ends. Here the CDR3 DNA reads TGCAGCGTCGATACCACGGGGCGGGTGACAGATACGCAGTATTTT. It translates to CSVDTTGRVTDTQYF.

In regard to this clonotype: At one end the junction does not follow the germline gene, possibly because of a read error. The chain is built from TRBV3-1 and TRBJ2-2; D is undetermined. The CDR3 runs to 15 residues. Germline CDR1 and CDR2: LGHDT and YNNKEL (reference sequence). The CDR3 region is CASGQVKTNTGELFF. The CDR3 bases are TGTGCCAGCGGCCAAGTGAAAACGAACACCGGGGAGCTGTTTTTT.

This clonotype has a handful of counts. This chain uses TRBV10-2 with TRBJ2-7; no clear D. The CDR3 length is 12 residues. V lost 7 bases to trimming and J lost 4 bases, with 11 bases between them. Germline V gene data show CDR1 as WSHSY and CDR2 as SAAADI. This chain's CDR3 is CASMLVGYEQYF. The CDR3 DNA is TGCGCCAGCATGCTGGTCGGTTACGAGCAGTACTTC.

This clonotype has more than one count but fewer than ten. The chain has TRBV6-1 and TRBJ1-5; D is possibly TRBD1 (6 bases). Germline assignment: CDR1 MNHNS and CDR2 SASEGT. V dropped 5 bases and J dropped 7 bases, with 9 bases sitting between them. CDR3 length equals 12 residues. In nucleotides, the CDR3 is TGTGCCAGCAGTCAGGGGTGGCAGCCCCAGCATTTT. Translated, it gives CASSQGWQPQHF.

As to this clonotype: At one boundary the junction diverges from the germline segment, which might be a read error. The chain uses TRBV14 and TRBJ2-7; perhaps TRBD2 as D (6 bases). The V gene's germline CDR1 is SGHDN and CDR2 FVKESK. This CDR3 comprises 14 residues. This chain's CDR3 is CASSQAGVGAERYF. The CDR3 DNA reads TGTGCCAGCAGCCAAGCGGGAGTAGGTGCCGAGCGGTACTTC.

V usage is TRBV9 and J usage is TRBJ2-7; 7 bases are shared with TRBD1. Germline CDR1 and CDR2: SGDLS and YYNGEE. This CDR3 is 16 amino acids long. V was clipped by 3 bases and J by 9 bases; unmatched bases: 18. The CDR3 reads CASSERGLGQTDAQYF. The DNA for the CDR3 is TGTGCCAGCAGCGAACGGGGTTTGGGACAGACGGACGCGCAGTACTTC.

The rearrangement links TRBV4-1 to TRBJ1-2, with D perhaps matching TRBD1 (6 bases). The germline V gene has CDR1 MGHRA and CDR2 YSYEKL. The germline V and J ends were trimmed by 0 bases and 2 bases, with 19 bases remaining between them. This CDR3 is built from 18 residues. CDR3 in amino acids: CASSQEGQGLSVNYGYTF. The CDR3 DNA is TGCGCCAGCAGCCAAGAGGGGCAGGGGTTGTCGGTAAACTATGGCTACACCTTC.

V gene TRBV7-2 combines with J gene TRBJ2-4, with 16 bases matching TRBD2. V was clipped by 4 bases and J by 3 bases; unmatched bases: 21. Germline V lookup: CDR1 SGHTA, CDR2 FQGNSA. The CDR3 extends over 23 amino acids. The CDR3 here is CASSSHLLTGTSGRAGNKNIQYF. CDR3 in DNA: TGTGCCAGCAGCTCTCACCTCCTTACCGGGACTAGCGGGAGGGCCGGTAACAAAAACATTCAGTACTTC.

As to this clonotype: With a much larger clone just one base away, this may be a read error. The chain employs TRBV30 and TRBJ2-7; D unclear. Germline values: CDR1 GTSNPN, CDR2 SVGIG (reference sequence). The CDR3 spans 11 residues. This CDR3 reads CAWSLVYEKYF. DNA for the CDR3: TGTGCCTGGAGCCTGGTCTACGAGAAGTACTTC.

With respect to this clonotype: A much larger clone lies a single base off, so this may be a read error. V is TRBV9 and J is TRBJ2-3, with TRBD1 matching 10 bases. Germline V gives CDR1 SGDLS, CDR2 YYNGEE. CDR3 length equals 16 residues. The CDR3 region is CASSTWTGGTTATQYF. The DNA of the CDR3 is TGTGCCAGCAGCACATGGACAGGGGGTACCACAGCTACGCAGTATTTT.

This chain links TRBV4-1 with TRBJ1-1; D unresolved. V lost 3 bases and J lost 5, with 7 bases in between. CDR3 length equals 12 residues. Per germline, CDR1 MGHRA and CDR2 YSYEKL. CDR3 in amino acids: CASSHVGTEAFF. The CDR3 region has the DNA TGCGCCAGCAGCCATGTTGGGACTGAAGCTTTCTTT.